The T cell receptor beta chain described here comes from a study of tumor-infiltrating lymphocytes in localized non-small cell lung cancer. Study as a whole: Several tumor histologies, both smoking statuses, and some post-neoadjuvant chemotherapy samples were included. General study findings and limits: Available tissue quantity limited TCR sequencing to a patient subset.

Profiled with immunoSEQ multiplex PCR; TCRdb holds only in-frame clones, not every one. The table includes some 1,500 clones, approximately 81% detected once. The table lists this clone with a count of one. No antigen is known for it. The V and J ends lost 6 bases and 1 base respectively, with 12 bases between them. Per the germline V gene, CDR1 is SNHLY and CDR2 is FYNNEI. CDR3 size: 14 residues. The TCR comes from a human donor with non-small cell lung cancer. Material for sequencing was lung tumor tissue. V usage is TRBV2 and J usage is TRBJ1-1, with no clear D. CDR3 nucleotide sequence: TGTGCCAGCAGCCCGGACGGATCGAACACTGAAGCTTTCTTT. Residues: CASSPDGSNTEAFF.